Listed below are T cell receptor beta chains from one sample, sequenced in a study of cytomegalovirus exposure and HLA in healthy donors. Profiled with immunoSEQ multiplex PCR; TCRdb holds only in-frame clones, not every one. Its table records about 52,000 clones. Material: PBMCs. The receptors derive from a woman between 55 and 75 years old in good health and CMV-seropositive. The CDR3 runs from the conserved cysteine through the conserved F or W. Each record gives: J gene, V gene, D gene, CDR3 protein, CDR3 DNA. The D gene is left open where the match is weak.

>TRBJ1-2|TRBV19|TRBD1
CASKGIDRDSPGYTF
TGTGCCAGCAAAGGAATCGACAGGGATTCTCCTGGCTACACCTTC
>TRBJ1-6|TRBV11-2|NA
CASSFAGFGNSPLHF
TGTGCCAGCAGCTTTGCCGGGTTCGGTAATTCACCCCTCCACTTT
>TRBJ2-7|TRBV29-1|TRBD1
CSFSTGGNEQYF
TGCAGCTTCTCTACAGGGGGCAACGAGCAGTACTTC
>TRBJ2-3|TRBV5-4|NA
CASSTPRGTDTQYF
TGTGCCAGCAGCACCCCTAGGGGGACAGATACGCAGTATTTT
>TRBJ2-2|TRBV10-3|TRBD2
CAISALAGAPGELFF
TGTGCCATCAGTGCTCTAGCGGGGGCCCCCGGGGAGCTGTTTTTT
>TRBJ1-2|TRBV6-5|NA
CASSYGHTNYGYTF
TGTGCCAGCAGTTACGGCCATACTAACTATGGCTACACCTTC
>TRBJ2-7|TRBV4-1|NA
CASSQDGVGGAYEQYF
TGCGCCAGCAGCCAAGACGGCGTCGGAGGCGCCTACGAGCAGTACTTC
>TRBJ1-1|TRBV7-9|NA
CASSSDTPNTEAFF
TGTGCCAGCAGTTCTGACACACCGAACACTGAAGCTTTCTTT
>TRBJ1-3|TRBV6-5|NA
CASSRGTYSGNTIYF
TGTGCCAGCAGTAGGGGAACTTACTCTGGAAACACCATATATTTT
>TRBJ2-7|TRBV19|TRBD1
CASDGGQGAREQYF
TGTGCCAGCGACGGGGGACAGGGGGCGCGGGAGCAGTACTTC
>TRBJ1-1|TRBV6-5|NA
CASSPRSTIASIAFF
TGTGCCAGCAGTCCTCGTAGTACGATAGCCTCAATAGCTTTCTTT
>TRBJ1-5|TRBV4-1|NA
CASSPDSNQPQHF
TGCGCCAGCAGCCCAGACAGTAATCAGCCCCAGCATTTT
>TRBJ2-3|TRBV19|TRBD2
CASRRTSGGTADTQYF
TGTGCCAGTAGACGGACTAGCGGGGGGACGGCAGATACGCAGTATTTT
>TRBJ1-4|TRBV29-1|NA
CSVEHGGSEKLFF
TGCAGCGTGGAACACGGAGGAAGCGAAAAACTGTTTTTT
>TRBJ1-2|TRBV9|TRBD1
CASSVGGTGDGYTF
TGTGCCAGCAGCGTAGGGGGGACAGGGGACGGCTACACCTTC
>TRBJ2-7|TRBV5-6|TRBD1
CASSSDRVGEQYF
TGTGCCAGCAGCTCGGACAGGGTCGGCGAGCAGTACTTC
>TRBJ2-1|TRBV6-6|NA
CASSTGGGQGNEQFF
TGTGCCAGCAGTACCGGGGGGGGACAGGGCAATGAGCAGTTCTTC
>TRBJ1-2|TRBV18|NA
CASSPLMDSQGGYTF
TGTGCCAGCTCACCACTTATGGACAGCCAGGGTGGCTACACCTTC
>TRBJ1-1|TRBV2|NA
CASSERGNTEAFF
TGTGCCAGCAGTGAACGGGGGAACACTGAAGCTTTCTTT
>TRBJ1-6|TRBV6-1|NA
CASSERTVGNSPLHF
TGTGCCAGCAGTGAGAGGACAGTGGGAAATTCACCCCTCCACTTT
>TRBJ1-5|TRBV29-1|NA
CSVRVGSSNQPQHF
TGCAGCGTCCGGGTGGGGAGTAGCAATCAGCCCCAGCATTTT
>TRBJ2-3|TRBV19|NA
CASSSLPSTDTQYF
TGTGCCAGTAGTTCGCTACCTAGCACAGATACGCAGTATTTT
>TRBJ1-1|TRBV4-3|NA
CASSQEPRSTEAFF
TGCGCCAGCAGCCAAGAACCCAGGTCCACTGAAGCTTTCTTT
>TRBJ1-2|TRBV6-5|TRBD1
CASSYSVRGHGYTF
TGTGCCAGCAGTTACTCGGTCAGGGGGCATGGCTACACCTTC
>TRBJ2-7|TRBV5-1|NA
CASSLDISWMQDRTYEQYF
TGCGCCAGCAGCTTGGATATTAGTTGGATGCAGGACAGAACCTACGAGCAGTACTTC
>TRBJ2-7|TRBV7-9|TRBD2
CASRDTGGVDYEQYF
TGTGCCAGCAGAGATACCGGGGGGGTCGACTACGAGCAGTACTTC
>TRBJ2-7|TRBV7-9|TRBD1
CASSLAGQAYEQYF
TGTGCCAGCAGCTTAGCGGGACAGGCCTACGAGCAGTACTTC
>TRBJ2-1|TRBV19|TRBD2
CASSRTSSYNEQFF
TGTGCCAGTAGTAGGACTAGCTCGTACAATGAGCAGTTCTTC
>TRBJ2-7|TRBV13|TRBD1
CASSLVRGQSYEQYF
TGTGCCAGCAGCTTAGTCAGGGGGCAGAGTTACGAGCAGTACTTC
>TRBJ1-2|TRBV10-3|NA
CAISTPEAPFYGYTF
TGTGCCATCAGTACACCAGAGGCCCCCTTCTATGGCTACACCTTC
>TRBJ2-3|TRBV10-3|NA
CAISDEAGFTDTQYF
TGTGCCATCAGTGATGAAGCGGGCTTCACAGATACGCAGTATTTT
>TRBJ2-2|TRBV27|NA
CASSFRGTGNTGELFF
TGTGCCAGCAGTTTTCGGGGAACGGGAAACACCGGGGAGCTGTTTTTT
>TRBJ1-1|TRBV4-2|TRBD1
CASSQLRDSKRAFF
TGTGCCAGCAGCCAACTCCGGGACAGCAAGAGAGCTTTCTTT
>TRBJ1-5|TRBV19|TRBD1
CASHFSTGGNQPQHF
TGTGCCAGCCACTTTTCTACAGGGGGCAATCAGCCCCAGCATTTT
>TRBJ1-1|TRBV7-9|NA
CASSFGPVTEAFF
TGTGCCAGCAGCTTTGGGCCCGTCACTGAAGCTTTCTTT
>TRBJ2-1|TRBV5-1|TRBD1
CASTMDRNNEQFF
TGCGCCAGCACCATGGACAGGAACAATGAGCAGTTCTTC
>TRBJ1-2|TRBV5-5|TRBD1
CASRNRGDNYGYTF
TGTGCCAGCAGGAACAGGGGGGATAACTATGGCTACACCTTC
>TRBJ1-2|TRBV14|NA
CASSQDPVAYGYTF
TGTGCCAGCAGCCAAGATCCAGTGGCTTATGGCTACACCTTC
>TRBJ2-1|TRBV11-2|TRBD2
CASSSLAGGPNEQFF
TGTGCCAGCAGCTCTCTAGCGGGGGGCCCGAATGAGCAGTTCTTC
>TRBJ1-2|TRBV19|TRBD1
CASSDRRGPYGGYTF
TGTGCCAGTAGTGACAGAAGGGGGCCGTATGGGGGCTACACCTTC
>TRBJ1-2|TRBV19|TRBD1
CASSIRSRGPPAPNYGYTF
TGTGCCAGTAGTATACGCTCAAGGGGGCCCCCGGCTCCTAACTATGGCTACACCTTC